This T cell receptor (beta chain) was obtained from a study of blood T cell repertoires in COVID-19. Across the study: T cells, B-cell-depleted T cells, or PBMCs provided the cDNA or gDNA that served as material.

Germline values: CDR1 MNHNS, CDR2 SASEGT. CDR3 size: 14 residues. Trimming at V came to 3 bases and at J to 5 bases, leaving 3 bases not matched to a gene. The repertoire was sequenced with immunoSEQ multiplex PCR; TCRdb's copy has only in-frame clones and lacks some. The repertoire holds approximately 280,000 clones, roughly 90% seen once, with roughly 4.8% in the top ten. The clonotype comes from a man aged 40-55 years with acute or convalescent COVID-19. The source material was peripheral blood. The gene calls are TRBV6-1 and TRBJ1-5, with 8 bases aligning to TRBD1. CDR3 coding DNA: TGTGCCAGCAGTGAGAGGACAGGGTATCAGCCCCAGCATTTT. Encoded protein: CASSERTGYQPQHF.